The clone carrying this TCR beta chain was detected once. TCRdb keeps only in-frame clones here, not all; method: immunoSEQ multiplex PCR. The sample lists fewer than 200,000 clones; roughly 90% were seen once. These data come from a study of control samples from healthy donors and cancer patients. Germline V gives CDR1 SGHVS, CDR2 FNYEAQ. CDR3 length: 14 residues. The germline V and J ends were trimmed by 5 bases and 2 bases, with 12 bases remaining between them. The rearrangement links TRBV7-6 to TRBJ1-2; the D gene is possibly TRBD1 (5 bases). The receptor comes from a woman aged 45 to 65 in good health. The sequenced sample was blood. The CDR3 DNA reads TGTGCCAGCAGCCTAGACGACAGAAACTATGGCTACACCTTC. As protein: CASSLDDRNYGYTF.